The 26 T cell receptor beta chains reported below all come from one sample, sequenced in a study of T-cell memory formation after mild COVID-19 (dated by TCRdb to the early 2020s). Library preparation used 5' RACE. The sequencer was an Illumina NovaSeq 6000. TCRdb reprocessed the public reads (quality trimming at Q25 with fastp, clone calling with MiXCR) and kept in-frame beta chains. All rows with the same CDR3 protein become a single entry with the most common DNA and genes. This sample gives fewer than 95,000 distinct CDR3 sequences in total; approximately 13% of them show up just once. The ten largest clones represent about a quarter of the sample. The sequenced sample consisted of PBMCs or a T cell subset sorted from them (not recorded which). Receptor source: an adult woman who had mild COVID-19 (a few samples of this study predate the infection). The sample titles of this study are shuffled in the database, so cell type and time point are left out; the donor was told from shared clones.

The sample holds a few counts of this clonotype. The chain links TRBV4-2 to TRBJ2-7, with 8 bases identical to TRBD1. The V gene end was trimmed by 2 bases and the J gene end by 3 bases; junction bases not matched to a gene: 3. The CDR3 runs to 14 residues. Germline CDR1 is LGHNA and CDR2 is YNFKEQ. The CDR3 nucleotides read TGTGCCAGCAGCCAAATGGACAGGGACTACGAGCAGTACTTC. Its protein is CASSQMDRDYEQYF.

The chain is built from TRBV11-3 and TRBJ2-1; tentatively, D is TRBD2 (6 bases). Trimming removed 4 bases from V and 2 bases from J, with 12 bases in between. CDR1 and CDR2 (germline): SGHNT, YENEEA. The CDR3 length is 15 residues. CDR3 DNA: TGTGCCAGCAGCTATAGCGGAGAGGCCTACAATGAGCAGTTCTTC. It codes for CASSYSGEAYNEQFF.

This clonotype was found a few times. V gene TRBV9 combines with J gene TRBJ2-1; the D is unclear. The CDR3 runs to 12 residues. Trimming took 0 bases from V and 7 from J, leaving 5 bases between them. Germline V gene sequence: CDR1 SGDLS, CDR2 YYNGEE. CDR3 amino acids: CASSVGMNEQFF. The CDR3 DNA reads TGTGCCAGCAGCGTAGGCATGAATGAGCAGTTCTTC.

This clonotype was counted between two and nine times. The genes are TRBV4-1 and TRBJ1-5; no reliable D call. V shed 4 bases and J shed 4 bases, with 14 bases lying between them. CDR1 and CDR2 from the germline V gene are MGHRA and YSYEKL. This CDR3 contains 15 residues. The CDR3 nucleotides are TGCGCCAGCAGCCGGACCTTGGGGAGAAATCAGCCCCAGCATTTT. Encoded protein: CASSRTLGRNQPQHF.

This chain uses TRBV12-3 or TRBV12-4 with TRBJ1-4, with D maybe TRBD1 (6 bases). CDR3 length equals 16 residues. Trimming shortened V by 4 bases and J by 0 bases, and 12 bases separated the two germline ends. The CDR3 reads CASSSRDTATNEKLFF. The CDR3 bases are TGTGCCAGCAGTTCCAGGGACACAGCAACTAATGAAAAACTGTTTTTT.

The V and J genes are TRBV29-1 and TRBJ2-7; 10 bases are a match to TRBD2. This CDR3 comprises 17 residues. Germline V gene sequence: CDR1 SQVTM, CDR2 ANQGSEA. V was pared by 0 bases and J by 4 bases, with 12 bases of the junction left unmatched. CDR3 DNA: TGCAGCGTTGAAGATATTGCGGCTAGCGGGGGTCTATACGAGCAGTACTTC. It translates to CSVEDIAASGGLYEQYF.

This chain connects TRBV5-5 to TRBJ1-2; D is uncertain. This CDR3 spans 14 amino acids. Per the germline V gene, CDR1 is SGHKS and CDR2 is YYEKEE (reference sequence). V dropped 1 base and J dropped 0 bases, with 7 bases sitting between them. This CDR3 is CASSLITANYGYTF. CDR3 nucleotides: TGTGCCAGCAGCTTGATAACAGCTAACTATGGCTACACCTTC. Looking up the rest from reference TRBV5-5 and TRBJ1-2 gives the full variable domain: DAGVTQSPTHLIKTRGQQVTLRCSPISGHKSVSWYQQVLGQGPQFIFQYYEKEERGRGNFPDRFSARQFPNYSSELNVNALLLGDSALYLCASSLITANYGYTFGSGTRLTVV.

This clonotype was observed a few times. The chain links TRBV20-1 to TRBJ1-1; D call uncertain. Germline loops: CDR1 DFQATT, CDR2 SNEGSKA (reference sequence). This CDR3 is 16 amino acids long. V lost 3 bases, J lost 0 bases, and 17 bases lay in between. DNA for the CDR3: TGCAGTGCTAGCGGGGTTCCGCAAAACCTGAACACTGAAGCTTTCTTT. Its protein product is CSASGVPQNLNTEAFF.

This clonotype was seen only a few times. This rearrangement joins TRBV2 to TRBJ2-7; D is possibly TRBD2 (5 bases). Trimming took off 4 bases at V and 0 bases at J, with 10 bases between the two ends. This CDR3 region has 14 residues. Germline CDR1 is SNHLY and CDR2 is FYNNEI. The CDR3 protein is CASSGISDSYEQYF. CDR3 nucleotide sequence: TGTGCCAGCAGTGGTATTAGCGACTCCTACGAGCAGTACTTC.

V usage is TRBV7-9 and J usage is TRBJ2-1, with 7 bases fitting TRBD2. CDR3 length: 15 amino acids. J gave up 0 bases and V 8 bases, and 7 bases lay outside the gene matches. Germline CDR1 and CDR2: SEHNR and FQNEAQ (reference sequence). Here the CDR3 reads CASAVLAHSYNEQFF. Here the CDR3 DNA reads TGTGCCAGCGCCGTACTAGCGCACTCCTACAATGAGCAGTTCTTC.

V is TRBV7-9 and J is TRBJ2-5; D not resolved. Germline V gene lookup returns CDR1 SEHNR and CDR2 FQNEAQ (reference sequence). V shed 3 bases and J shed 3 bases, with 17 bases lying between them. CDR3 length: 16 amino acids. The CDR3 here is CASSFRVGYWEETQYF. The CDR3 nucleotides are TGTGCCAGCAGCTTCCGTGTCGGGTATTGGGAAGAGACCCAGTACTTC.

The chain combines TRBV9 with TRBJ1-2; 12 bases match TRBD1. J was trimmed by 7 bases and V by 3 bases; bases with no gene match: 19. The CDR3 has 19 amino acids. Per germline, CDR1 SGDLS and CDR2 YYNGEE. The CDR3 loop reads CASSAQLRDRGPGSSGYTF. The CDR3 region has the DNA TGTGCCAGCAGCGCCCAACTACGGGACAGGGGGCCCGGGAGTAGTGGCTACACCTTC.

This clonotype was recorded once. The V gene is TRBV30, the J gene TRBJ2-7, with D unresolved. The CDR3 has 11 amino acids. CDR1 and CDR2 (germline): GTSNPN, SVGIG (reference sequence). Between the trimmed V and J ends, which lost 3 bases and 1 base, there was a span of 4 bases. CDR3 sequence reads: CAWRDSYEQYF. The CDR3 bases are TGTGCCTGGAGGGATTCCTACGAGCAGTACTTC.

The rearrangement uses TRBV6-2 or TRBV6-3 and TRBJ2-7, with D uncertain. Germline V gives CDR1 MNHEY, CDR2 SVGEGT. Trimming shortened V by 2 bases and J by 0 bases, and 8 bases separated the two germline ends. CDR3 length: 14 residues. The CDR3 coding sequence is TGTGCCAGCAGTTACGGTGAGCACTCCTACGAGCAGTACTTC. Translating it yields CASSYGEHSYEQYF.

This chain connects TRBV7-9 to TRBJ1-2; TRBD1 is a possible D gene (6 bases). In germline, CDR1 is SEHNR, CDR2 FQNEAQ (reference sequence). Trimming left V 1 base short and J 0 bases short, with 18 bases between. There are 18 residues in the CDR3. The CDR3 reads CASSLGWGQDQANYGYTF. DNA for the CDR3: TGTGCCAGCAGCTTAGGTTGGGGGCAGGACCAAGCTAACTATGGCTACACCTTC. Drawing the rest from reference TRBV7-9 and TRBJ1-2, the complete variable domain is DTGVSQNPRHKITKRGQNVTFRCDPISEHNRLYWYRQTLGQGPEFLTYFQNEAQLEKSRLLSDRFSAERPKGSFSTLEIQRTEQGDSAMYLCASSLGWGQDQANYGYTFGSGTRLTVV.

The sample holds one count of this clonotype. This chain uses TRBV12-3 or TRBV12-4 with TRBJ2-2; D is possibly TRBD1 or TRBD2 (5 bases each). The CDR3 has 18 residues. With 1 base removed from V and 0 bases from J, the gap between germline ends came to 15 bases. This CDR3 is CASSLVFLGTTNTGELFF. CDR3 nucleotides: TGTGCCAGCAGTTTAGTTTTCCTCGGGACCACGAACACCGGGGAGCTGTTTTTT.

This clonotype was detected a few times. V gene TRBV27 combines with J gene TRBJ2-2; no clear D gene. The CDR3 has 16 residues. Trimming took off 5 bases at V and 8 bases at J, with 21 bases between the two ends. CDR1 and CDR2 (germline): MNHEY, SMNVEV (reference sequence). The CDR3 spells CASSPLSGPPTGELFF. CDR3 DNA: TGTGCCAGCAGTCCCCTCTCCGGGCCCCCGACAGGGGAGCTGTTTTTT.

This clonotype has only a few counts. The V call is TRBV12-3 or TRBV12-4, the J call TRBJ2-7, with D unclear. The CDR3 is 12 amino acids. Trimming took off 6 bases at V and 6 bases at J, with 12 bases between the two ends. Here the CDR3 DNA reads TGTGCCAGCAGACAAGGGTCGGGCGAGCAGTACTTC. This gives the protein CASRQGSGEQYF.

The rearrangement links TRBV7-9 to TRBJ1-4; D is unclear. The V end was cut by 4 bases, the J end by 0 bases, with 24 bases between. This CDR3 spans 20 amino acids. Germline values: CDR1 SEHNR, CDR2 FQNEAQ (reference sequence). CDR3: CASSSFRLSQAYATNEKLFF. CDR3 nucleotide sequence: TGTGCCAGCAGCTCCTTCCGACTGTCCCAGGCATATGCAACTAATGAAAAACTGTTTTTT. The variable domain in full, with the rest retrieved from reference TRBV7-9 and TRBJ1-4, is DTGVSQNPRHKITKRGQNVTFRCDPISEHNRLYWYRQTLGQGPEFLTYFQNEAQLEKSRLLSDRFSAERPKGSFSTLEIQRTEQGDSAMYLCASSSFRLSQAYATNEKLFFGSGTQLSVL.

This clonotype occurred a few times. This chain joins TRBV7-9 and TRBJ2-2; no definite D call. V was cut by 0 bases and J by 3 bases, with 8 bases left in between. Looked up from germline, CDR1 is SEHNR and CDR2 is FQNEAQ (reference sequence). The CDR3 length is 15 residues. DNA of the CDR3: TGTGCCAGCAGCTTAGCGCCTACGGACACCGGGGAGCTGTTTTTT. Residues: CASSLAPTDTGELFF. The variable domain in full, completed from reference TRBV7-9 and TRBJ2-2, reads DTGVSQNPRHKITKRGQNVTFRCDPISEHNRLYWYRQTLGQGPEFLTYFQNEAQLEKSRLLSDRFSAERPKGSFSTLEIQRTEQGDSAMYLCASSLAPTDTGELFFGEGSRLTVL.

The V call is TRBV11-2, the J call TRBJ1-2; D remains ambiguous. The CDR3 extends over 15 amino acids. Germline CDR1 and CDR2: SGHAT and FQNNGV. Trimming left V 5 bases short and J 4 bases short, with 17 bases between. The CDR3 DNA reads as TGTGCCAGCAGCCCGGGCCTTGAGACCCTCTATGGCTACACCTTC. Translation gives CASSPGLETLYGYTF.

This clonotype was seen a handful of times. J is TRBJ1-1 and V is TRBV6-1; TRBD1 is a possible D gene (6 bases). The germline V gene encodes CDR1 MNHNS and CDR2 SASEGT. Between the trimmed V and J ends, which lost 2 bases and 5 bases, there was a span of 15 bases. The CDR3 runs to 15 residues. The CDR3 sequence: CASSEWEPDRTEAFF. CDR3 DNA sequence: TGTGCCAGCAGTGAATGGGAACCAGACAGGACTGAAGCTTTCTTT.

CDR3 residues: CASSQLTGQGPNEQFF. CDR3 DNA sequence: TGCGCCAGCAGCCAATTAACCGGACAGGGCCCAAATGAGCAGTTCTTC. J is TRBJ2-1 and V is TRBV4-3; 8 nucleotides agree with TRBD1. Looked up from germline, CDR1 is LGHNA and CDR2 is YSLEER. Unmatched junction bases numbered 10, after V lost 2 bases and J lost 7 bases. This CDR3 has 16 amino acids.

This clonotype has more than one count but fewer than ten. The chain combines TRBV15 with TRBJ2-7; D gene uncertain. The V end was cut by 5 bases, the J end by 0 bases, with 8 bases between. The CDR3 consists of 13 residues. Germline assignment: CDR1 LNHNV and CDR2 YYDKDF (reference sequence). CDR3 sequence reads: CATSSARSYEQYF. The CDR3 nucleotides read TGTGCCACCAGCTCAGCGCGCTCCTACGAGCAGTACTTC.

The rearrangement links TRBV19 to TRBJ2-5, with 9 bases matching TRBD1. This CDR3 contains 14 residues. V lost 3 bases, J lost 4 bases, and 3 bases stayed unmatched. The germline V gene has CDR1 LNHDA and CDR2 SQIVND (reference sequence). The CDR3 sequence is CASSIGTGPETQYF. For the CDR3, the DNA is TGTGCCAGTAGTATCGGGACAGGGCCAGAGACCCAGTACTTC. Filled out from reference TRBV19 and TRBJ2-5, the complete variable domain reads DGGITQSPKYLFRKEGQNVTLSCEQNLNHDAMYWYRQDPGQGLRLIYYSQIVNDFQKGDIAEGYSVSREKKESFPLTVTSAQKNPTAFYLCASSIGTGPETQYFGPGTRLLVL.

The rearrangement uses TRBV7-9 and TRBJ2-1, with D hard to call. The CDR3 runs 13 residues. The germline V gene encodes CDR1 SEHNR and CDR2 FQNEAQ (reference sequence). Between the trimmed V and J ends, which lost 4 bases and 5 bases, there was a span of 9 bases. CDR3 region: CASSSRANNEQFF. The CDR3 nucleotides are TGTGCCAGCAGCTCTCGGGCCAACAATGAGCAGTTCTTC.